These T cell receptor beta chains were read from a single sample in a study of OX40 agonist ivuxolimab in advanced cancers. Measured with immunoSEQ multiplex PCR; TCRdb has only the in-frame clones, and not every one. Here the sample spans about 51,000 clones, around 82% being singletons. The sample in question was CD4+ or CD8+ T cells sorted from blood, obtained in a trial of the OX40 agonist ivuxolimab. These receptor sequences come from an adult with an advanced solid tumor such as melanoma, head and neck, liver or kidney cancer. Each CDR3 is given with its conserved first and last residue. A D gene is named only where the DNA matches it firmly. Clone size is stated in some rows and not others, as once, few, many or a class when expanded.

length: 13
size: -
V: TRBV6-1
D: -
J: TRBJ1-1
CDR3: CASSQTWNTEAFF
DNA: TGTGCCAGCAGTCAGACATGGAACACTGAAGCTTTCTTT

length: 15
size: -
V: TRBV10-2
D: -
J: TRBJ1-4
CDR3: CASGEVTGLNEKLFF
DNA: TGCGCCAGCGGTGAGGTCACAGGCCTAAATGAAAAACTGTTTTTT

length: 13
size: -
V: TRBV18
D: -
J: TRBJ1-1
CDR3: CASSLDRNTEAFF
DNA: TGTGCCAGCTCACTAGACAGGAACACTGAAGCTTTCTTT

length: 15
size: -
V: TRBV27
D: TRBD1
J: TRBJ1-1
CDR3: CASSLQGSPRTEAFF
DNA: TGTGCCAGCAGTCTACAGGGGTCTCCCCGGACTGAAGCTTTCTTT

length: 16
size: -
V: TRBV28
D: TRBD1
J: TRBJ1-2
CDR3: CASSLVGTEVNYGYTF
DNA: TGTGCCAGCAGTTTAGTGGGGACAGAAGTTAACTATGGCTACACCTTC

length: 14
size: -
V: TRBV19
D: TRBD2
J: TRBJ2-1
CDR3: CASRPAGGPNEQFF
DNA: TGTGCCAGTAGACCAGCGGGAGGGCCAAATGAGCAGTTCTTC

length: 14
size: -
V: TRBV7-9
D: -
J: TRBJ2-7
CDR3: CASSLHSASGEQYF
DNA: TGTGCCAGCAGCTTACATTCGGCGAGTGGGGAGCAGTACTTC

length: 14
size: -
V: TRBV7-8
D: -
J: TRBJ2-7
CDR3: CASIPSKGFYEQYF
DNA: TGTGCCAGCATCCCCTCTAAGGGCTTCTACGAGCAGTACTTC

length: 14
size: -
V: TRBV11-2
D: -
J: TRBJ2-1
CDR3: CASSLGSGYNEQFF
DNA: TGTGCCAGCAGCTTGGGTTCGGGGTACAATGAGCAGTTCTTC

length: 16
size: -
V: TRBV2
D: -
J: TRBJ2-1
CDR3: CASPAGGPGSYNEQFF
DNA: TGTGCCAGCCCCGCAGGAGGCCCAGGTTCCTACAATGAGCAGTTCTTC

length: 13
size: -
V: TRBV5-1
D: -
J: TRBJ1-3
CDR3: CASSSVSGNTIYF
DNA: TGCGCCAGCAGCTCCGTCTCTGGAAACACCATATATTTT

length: 12
size: -
V: TRBV28
D: -
J: TRBJ2-7
CDR3: CASSFLHYEQYF
DNA: TGTGCCAGCAGTTTCCTACACTACGAGCAGTACTTC

length: 16
size: -
V: TRBV11-3
D: TRBD2
J: TRBJ2-3
CDR3: CASSLGVSGRGDTQYF
DNA: TGTGCCAGCAGCTTAGGCGTTAGCGGGAGAGGCGATACGCAGTATTTT

length: 14
size: -
V: TRBV6-1
D: -
J: TRBJ1-1
CDR3: CASSEARANTEAFF
DNA: TGTGCCAGCAGTGAGGCCAGGGCGAACACTGAAGCTTTCTTT

length: 14
size: -
V: TRBV5-5
D: -
J: TRBJ2-7
CDR3: CASTPPSGAYEQYF
DNA: TGTGCCAGCACCCCGCCCTCGGGGGCCTACGAGCAGTACTTC

length: 13
size: -
V: TRBV7-2
D: -
J: TRBJ2-7
CDR3: CASSLFGLYEQYF
DNA: TGTGCCAGCAGCTTATTTGGGCTTTACGAGCAGTACTTC

length: 14
size: -
V: TRBV6-1
D: -
J: TRBJ1-1
CDR3: CASMGPEENTEAFF
DNA: TGTGCCAGCATGGGACCCGAGGAGAACACTGAAGCTTTCTTT

length: 16
size: -
V: TRBV19
D: -
J: TRBJ2-5
CDR3: CASSIGPRGIGETQYF
DNA: TGTGCCAGTAGTATAGGTCCTAGGGGAATTGGGGAGACCCAGTACTTC

length: 13
size: few
V: TRBV7-6
D: TRBD2
J: TRBJ2-5
CDR3: CASSPGEGETQYF
DNA: TGTGCCAGCAGTCCCGGGGAGGGAGAGACCCAGTACTTC

length: 14
size: -
V: TRBV19
D: TRBD1
J: TRBJ1-1
CDR3: CASSRTTGGTEAFF
DNA: TGTGCCAGTAGCCGGACGACAGGGGGCACTGAAGCTTTCTTT

length: 16
size: -
V: TRBV5-6
D: TRBD2
J: TRBJ2-2
CDR3: CASSFSGRAWTGELFF
DNA: TGTGCCAGCAGCTTTAGCGGGAGGGCCTGGACCGGGGAGCTGTTTTTT

length: 16
size: -
V: TRBV5-1
D: -
J: TRBJ1-2
CDR3: CASSLERGRSDYGYTF
DNA: TGCGCCAGCAGCTTGGAGCGGGGGCGCAGTGATTATGGCTACACCTTC

length: 15
size: -
V: TRBV19
D: -
J: TRBJ2-7
CDR3: CASSKEAGSSYEQYF
DNA: TGTGCCAGTAGTAAAGAAGCGGGTAGCTCCTACGAGCAGTACTTC

length: 19
size: few
V: TRBV15
D: TRBD2
J: TRBJ2-1
CDR3: CATSRDLGTGTSGANEQFF
DNA: TGTGCCACCAGCAGAGATCTGGGAACCGGGACTAGCGGGGCCAATGAGCAGTTCTTC

length: 15
size: -
V: TRBV27
D: TRBD1
J: TRBJ1-6
CDR3: CASKLSGQGTAPLHF
DNA: TGTGCCAGCAAGTTATCCGGACAGGGAACTGCACCCCTCCACTTT

length: 18
size: few
V: TRBV5-1
D: TRBD2
J: TRBJ2-1
CDR3: CASSSRLAGVSWYNEQFF
DNA: TGCGCCAGCAGCTCCAGACTAGCGGGAGTGTCCTGGTACAATGAGCAGTTCTTC

length: 14
size: -
V: TRBV7-9
D: -
J: TRBJ1-1
CDR3: CASSFQGLGTEAFF
DNA: TGTGCCAGCAGCTTTCAGGGTTTAGGAACTGAAGCTTTCTTT

length: 11
size: -
V: TRBV28
D: -
J: TRBJ2-7
CDR3: CASSSLGTVGF
DNA: TGTGCCAGCAGTTCATTGGGGACGGTTGGCTTC

length: 15
size: -
V: TRBV9
D: TRBD2
J: TRBJ2-1
CDR3: CASSVDGTMLNEQFF
DNA: TGTGCCAGCAGCGTAGACGGGACTATGTTAAATGAGCAGTTCTTC

length: 13
size: -
V: TRBV5-1
D: -
J: TRBJ1-6
CDR3: CASSLVVDSPLHF
DNA: TGCGCCAGCAGCCTGGTAGTGGATTCACCCCTCCACTTT